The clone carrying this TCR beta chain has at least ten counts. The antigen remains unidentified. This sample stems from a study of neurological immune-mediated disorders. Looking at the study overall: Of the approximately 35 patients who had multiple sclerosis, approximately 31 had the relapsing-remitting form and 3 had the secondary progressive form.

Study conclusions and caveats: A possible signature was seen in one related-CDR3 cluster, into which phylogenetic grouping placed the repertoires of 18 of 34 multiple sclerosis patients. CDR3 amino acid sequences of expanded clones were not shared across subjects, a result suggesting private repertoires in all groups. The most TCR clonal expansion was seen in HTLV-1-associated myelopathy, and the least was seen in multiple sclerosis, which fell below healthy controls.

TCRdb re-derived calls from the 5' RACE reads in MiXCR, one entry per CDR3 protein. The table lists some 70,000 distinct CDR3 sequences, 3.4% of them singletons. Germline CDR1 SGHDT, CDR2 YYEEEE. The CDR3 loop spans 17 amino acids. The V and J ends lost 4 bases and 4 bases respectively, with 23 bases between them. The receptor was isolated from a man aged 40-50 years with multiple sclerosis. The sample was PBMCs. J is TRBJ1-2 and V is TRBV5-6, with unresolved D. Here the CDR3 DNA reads TGTGCCAGCAGCCCCCACCCACTTGCCCCCGACGGCTATGGCTACACCTTC. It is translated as CASSPHPLAPDGYGYTF.